This TCR beta chain was captured in a study of T cells in Graves' hyperthyroidism and ophthalmopathy. Findings and caveats of the study: Most expanded thyroid clonotypes above 0.001 also appeared in blood.

This clonotype appeared many times. Its antigen is undetermined. The patients, who ranged from 18 to 65 in age, presented with newly diagnosed hyperthyroidism lasting under 2 months. Patients were excluded for uncontrolled infection, other autoimmune disease, pregnancy or lactation. The CDR3 regions of TCR beta were amplified from RNA transcripts. The study used the HTBI primer set for a first-round RT-PCR of the TCR CDR3. TCRdb independently ran MiXCR on the multiplex PCR reads; one entry per CDR3 protein. This table has approximately 620,000 distinct CDR3 sequences, about 15% appearing once. Germline-derived CDR1 and CDR2 are SGHTS and YDEGEE. Trimming took off 10 bases at V and 0 bases at J, with 16 bases between the two ends. The CDR3 totals 15 residues.

The clonotype was recovered from a woman in her thirties with Graves' hyperthyroidism that later progressed to Graves' ophthalmopathy. V is TRBV5-8 and J is TRBJ1-4, with D possibly TRBD1 on 5 matching bases. What was sequenced was blood. The CDR3, as DNA: TGTGCCGGGGCCTTAGGCGTTGCAACTAATGAAAAACTGTTTTTT. This codes for CAGALGVATNEKLFF.